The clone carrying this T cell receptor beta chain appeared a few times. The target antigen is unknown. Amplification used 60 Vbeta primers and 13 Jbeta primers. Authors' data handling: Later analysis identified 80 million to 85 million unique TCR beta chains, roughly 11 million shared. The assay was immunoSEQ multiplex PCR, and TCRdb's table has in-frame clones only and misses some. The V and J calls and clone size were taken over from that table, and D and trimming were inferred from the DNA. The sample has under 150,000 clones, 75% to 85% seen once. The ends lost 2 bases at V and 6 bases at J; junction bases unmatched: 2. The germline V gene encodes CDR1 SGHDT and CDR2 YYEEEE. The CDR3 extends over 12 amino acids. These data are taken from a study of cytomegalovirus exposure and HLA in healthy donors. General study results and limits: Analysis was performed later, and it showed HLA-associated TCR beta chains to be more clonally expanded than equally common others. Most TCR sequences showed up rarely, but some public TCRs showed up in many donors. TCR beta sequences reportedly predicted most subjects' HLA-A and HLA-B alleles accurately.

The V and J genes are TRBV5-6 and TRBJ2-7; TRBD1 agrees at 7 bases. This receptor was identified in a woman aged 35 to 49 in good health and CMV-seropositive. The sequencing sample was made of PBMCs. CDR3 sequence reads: CASSLWDSEQYF. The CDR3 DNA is TGTGCCAGCAGCTTATGGGACAGCGAGCAGTACTTC.